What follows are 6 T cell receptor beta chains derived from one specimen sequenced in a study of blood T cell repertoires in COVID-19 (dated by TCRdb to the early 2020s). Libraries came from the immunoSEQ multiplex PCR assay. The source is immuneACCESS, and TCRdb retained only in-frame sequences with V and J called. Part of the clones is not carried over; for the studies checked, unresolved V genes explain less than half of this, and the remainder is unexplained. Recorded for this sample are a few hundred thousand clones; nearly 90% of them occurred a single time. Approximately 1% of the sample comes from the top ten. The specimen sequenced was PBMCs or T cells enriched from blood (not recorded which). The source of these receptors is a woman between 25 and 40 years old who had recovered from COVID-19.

The CDR3: CASSFGTRGYEQFF. The CDR3 DNA reads TGTGCCAGCAGCTTCGGGACTAGAGGGTATGAGCAGTTCTTC. The chain is built from TRBV5-4 and TRBJ2-1; TRBD2 matches 8 bases. The germline V gene encodes CDR1 SGHNT and CDR2 YYREEE (reference sequence). The CDR3 sequence is 14 residues long. V shed 2 bases and J 8 bases; nucleotides not matched to a gene: 6.

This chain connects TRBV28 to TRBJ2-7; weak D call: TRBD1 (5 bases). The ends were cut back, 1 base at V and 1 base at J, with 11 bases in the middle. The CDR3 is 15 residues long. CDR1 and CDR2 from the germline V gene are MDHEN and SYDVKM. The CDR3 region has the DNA TGTGCCAGCAGTTTATTGGGGCTTTCTTCCTACGAGCAGTACTTC. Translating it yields CASSLLGLSSYEQYF.

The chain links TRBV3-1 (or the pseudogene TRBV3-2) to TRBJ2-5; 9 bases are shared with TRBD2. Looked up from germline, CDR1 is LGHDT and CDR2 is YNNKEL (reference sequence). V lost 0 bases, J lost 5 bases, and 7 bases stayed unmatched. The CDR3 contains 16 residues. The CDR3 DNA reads TGTGCCAGCAGCCAAGACACAGCGGGAGGTCGGGAGACCCAGTACTTC. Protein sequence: CASSQDTAGGRETQYF.

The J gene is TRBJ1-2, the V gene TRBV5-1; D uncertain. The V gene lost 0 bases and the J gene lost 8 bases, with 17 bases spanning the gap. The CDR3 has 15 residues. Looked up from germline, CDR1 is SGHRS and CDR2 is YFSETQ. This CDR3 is CASSLVSGRERGYTF. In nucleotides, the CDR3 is TGCGCCAGCAGCTTGGTGTCGGGGAGGGAGCGAGGCTACACCTTC.

Here the CDR3 DNA reads TGTGCCAGCACCAGGGCTAATGAAAAACTGTTTTTT. As protein: CASTRANEKLFF. The chain links TRBV28 to TRBJ1-4, with a tentative D call TRBD1 (5 bases). The V gene lost 7 bases and the J gene lost 3 bases, with 6 bases spanning the gap. The CDR3 runs to 12 residues. From germline, CDR1 is MDHEN and CDR2 SYDVKM. The full variable domain, rest sourced from reference TRBV28 and TRBJ1-4, is DVKVTQSSRYLVKRTGEKVFLECVQDMDHENMFWYRQDPGLGLRLIYFSYDVKMKEKGDIPEGYSVSREKKERFSLILESASTNQTSMYLCASTRANEKLFFGSGTQLSVL.

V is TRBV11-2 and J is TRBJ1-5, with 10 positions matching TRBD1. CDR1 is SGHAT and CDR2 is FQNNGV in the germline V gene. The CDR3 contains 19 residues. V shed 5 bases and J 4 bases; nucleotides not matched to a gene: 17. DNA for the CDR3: TGTGCCAGCAGCATACGACAGGGGGCCCCCGCCTGGGGAAATCAGCCCCAGCATTTT. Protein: CASSIRQGAPAWGNQPQHF.